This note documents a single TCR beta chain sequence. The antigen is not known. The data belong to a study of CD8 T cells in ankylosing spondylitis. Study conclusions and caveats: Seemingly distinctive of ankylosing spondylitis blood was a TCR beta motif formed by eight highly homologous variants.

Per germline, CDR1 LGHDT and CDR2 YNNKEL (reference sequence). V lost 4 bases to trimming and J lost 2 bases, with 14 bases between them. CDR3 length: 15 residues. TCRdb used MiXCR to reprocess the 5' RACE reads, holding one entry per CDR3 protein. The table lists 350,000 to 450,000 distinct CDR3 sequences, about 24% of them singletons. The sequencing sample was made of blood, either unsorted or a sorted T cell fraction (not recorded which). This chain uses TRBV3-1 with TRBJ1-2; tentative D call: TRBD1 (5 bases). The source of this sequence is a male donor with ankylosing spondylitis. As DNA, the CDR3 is TGTGCCAGCAGCCTGACCTGGACATCCAACTATGGCTACACCTTC. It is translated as CASSLTWTSNYGYTF.